Presented here are 31 T cell receptor beta chains from one specimen sequenced in a study of CD8 T cells in Susac syndrome. RNA amounts of roughly 0.5 to 1 ug underwent reverse transcription with random hexamers. TCRdb re-called the immunoSEQ multiplex PCR reads through MiXCR, storing one row per CDR3 protein. This sample has about 190,000 distinct CDR3 sequences, with roughly 94% found just once. Material: CD8+ T cells from PBMCs. The source is a human donor with Susac syndrome.

This clonotype was counted once. For the CDR3, the DNA is TGCAGTGCGGAAGGGGCAGAGAATCAGCCCCAGCATTTT. Amino acids: CSAEGAENQPQHF. This chain joins TRBV20-1 and TRBJ1-5; D is perhaps TRBD1 (5 bases). Trimming removed 6 bases at V and 4 bases at J, with 13 bases between. This CDR3 region has 13 residues. CDR1 DFQATT and CDR2 SNEGSKA come from the germline V gene (reference sequence).

The chain recombines TRBV6-1 with TRBJ2-6; no firm D call. This CDR3 has 19 residues. From germline, CDR1 is MNHNS and CDR2 SASEGT. Trimming shortened V by 5 bases and J by 0 bases, and 20 bases separated the two germline ends. The CDR3 loop reads CASSPLDLRSSSGANVLTF. In nucleotides, the CDR3 is TGTGCCAGCAGTCCGCTCGACCTACGGAGTAGCTCTGGGGCCAACGTCCTGACTTTC.

The chain links TRBV29-1 to TRBJ2-1, with a tentative D call TRBD1 (5 bases). V lost 0 bases to trimming and J lost 2 bases, with 11 bases between them. The length of the CDR3 is 15 residues. Germline V CDR1 and CDR2: SQVTM, ANQGSEA. In nucleotides, the CDR3 is TGCAGCGTTGAAGATCTAGGGGATGCCTACAATGAGCAGTTCTTC. Amino acid sequence: CSVEDLGDAYNEQFF.

The rearrangement uses TRBV5-6 and TRBJ2-3; 7 positions match TRBD2. The CDR3 runs to 16 residues. Germline-derived CDR1 and CDR2 are SGHDT and YYEEEE. Trimming took 1 base from V and 4 from J; bases not matched to a gene: 9. The CDR3 nucleotides read TGTGCCAGCAGCTTGAGCGGGACCGCTCCGGCAGATACGCAGTATTTT. It is translated as CASSLSGTAPADTQYF.

This chain connects TRBV4-1 to TRBJ2-5; 8 bases are shared with TRBD2. The CDR3 runs 15 residues. In germline, CDR1 is MGHRA, CDR2 YSYEKL. V trimming: 0 bases; J trimming: 5 bases; junction bases outside the gene matches: 5. The CDR3 sequence is CASSQDRSSGETQYF. CDR3 nucleotide sequence: TGCGCCAGCAGCCAAGATCGGTCTAGCGGGGAGACCCAGTACTTC.

This sequence joins TRBV5-1 and TRBJ1-1; D remains unclear. This CDR3 comprises 12 residues. Trimming took 7 bases from V and 1 from J, leaving 8 bases between them. From germline, CDR1 is SGHRS and CDR2 YFSETQ. CDR3 in amino acids: CASGEGNTEAFF. The DNA of the CDR3 is TGCGCCAGCGGGGAGGGGAACACTGAAGCTTTCTTT.

This rearrangement joins TRBV20-1 to TRBJ1-6; perhaps TRBD1 as D (5 bases). The length of the CDR3 is 16 residues. Trimming took off 0 bases at V and 5 bases at J, with 14 bases between the two ends. CDR1 is DFQATT, CDR2 SNEGSKA, per germline (reference sequence). As DNA, the CDR3 is TGCAGTGCTAGAGATCATTCGGGGCTAGATAATTCACCCCTCCACTTT. Protein product: CSARDHSGLDNSPLHF.

This clonotype appeared a single time. The chain uses TRBV14 and TRBJ2-1, with D perhaps TRBD2 (6 bases). CDR3 length: 13 residues. Germline V gene lookup returns CDR1 SGHDN and CDR2 FVKESK. Trimming took off 1 base at V and 7 bases at J, with 8 bases between the two ends. The CDR3 DNA follows: TGTGCCAGCAGCCAAGGACTAGTAAATGAGCAGTTCTTC. This translates into CASSQGLVNEQFF.

CDR3 amino acids: CASSYNPSTDTQYF. CDR3 in DNA: TGTGCCAGCAGTTATAACCCATCTACAGATACGCAGTATTTT. The rearrangement joins TRBV6-5 to TRBJ2-3; D is undetermined. Germline V gene lookup returns CDR1 MNHEY and CDR2 SVGAGI. The CDR3 extends over 14 amino acids. Trimming left V 3 bases short and J 3 bases short, with 10 bases between.

The chain joins TRBV5-1 to TRBJ2-1; the match to TRBD2 covers 8 bases. With V trimmed by 5 bases and J by 6 bases, 10 bases remained unmatched. Germline V gene sequence: CDR1 SGHRS, CDR2 YFSETQ. The CDR3 length is 15 residues. CDR3: CASRPTGLDSNEQFF. CDR3 DNA: TGCGCCAGCAGACCGACGGGACTAGATTCCAATGAGCAGTTCTTC.

This chain links TRBV5-4 with TRBJ1-5; unclear D gene. The V and J ends lost 2 bases and 0 bases respectively, with 9 bases between them. CDR3 size: 15 residues. CDR1 SGHNT and CDR2 YYREEE come from the germline V gene (reference sequence). DNA of the CDR3: TGTGCCAGCAGCTTCGACGGGGATAGCAATCAGCCCCAGCATTTT. Translated, it gives CASSFDGDSNQPQHF. Complete variable domain (other parts from reference TRBV5-4 and TRBJ1-5): ETGVTQSPTHLIKTRGQQVTLRCSSQSGHNTVSWYQQALGQGPQFIFQYYREEENGRGNFPPRFSGLQFPNYSSELNVNALELDDSALYLCASSFDGDSNQPQHFGDGTRLSIL.

The chain is built from TRBV4-1 and TRBJ2-7; D is undetermined. Germline loops: CDR1 MGHRA, CDR2 YSYEKL. V lost 0 bases and J lost 3, with 12 bases in between. The length of the CDR3 is 15 residues. The CDR3 nucleotides read TGCGCCAGCAGCCAAGATAGGACCGAAGACTACGAGCAGTACTTC. Translating it yields CASSQDRTEDYEQYF.

The chain links TRBV9 to TRBJ1-1; D uncertain. Per the germline V gene, CDR1 is SGDLS and CDR2 is YYNGEE. The CDR3 length is 14 residues. Trimming pared 0 bases from V and 8 bases from J, leaving 14 bases between. This chain's CDR3 is CASSVAVGLTEAFF. CDR3 coding DNA: TGTGCCAGCAGCGTAGCTGTGGGCCTCACCGAAGCTTTCTTT.

To note about this clonotype: At one boundary the junction diverges from the germline segment, which might be a read error. J is TRBJ2-5 and V is TRBV12-3 or TRBV12-4; D is unclear. CDR3 size: 13 residues. The CDR3 coding sequence is TGTGCCAGCGGCTTGGTTAACCAAGGGACCCAGTACTTC. It is translated as CASGLVNQGTQYF.

The chain carries TRBV4-2 and TRBJ2-1, with D perhaps TRBD2 (5 bases). Germline values: CDR1 LGHNA, CDR2 YNFKEQ. The CDR3 totals 16 residues. Trimming pared 1 base from V and 6 bases from J, leaving 16 bases between. DNA for the CDR3: TGTGCCAGCAGCCAAGGGACTGAGGGTTGGGGCAATGAGCAGTTCTTC. Its translation: CASSQGTEGWGNEQFF.

The genes are TRBV5-6 and TRBJ2-7; 8 bases match TRBD2. CDR3 length: 15 amino acids. Germline loops: CDR1 SGHDT, CDR2 YYEEEE. V was pared by 5 bases and J by 7 bases, with 14 bases of the junction left unmatched. This CDR3 is CASRQNPGLGEEQYF. CDR3 DNA sequence: TGTGCCAGCAGACAGAATCCGGGACTAGGAGAAGAGCAGTACTTC.

The chain employs TRBV11-2 and TRBJ2-2; 7 positions agree with TRBD2. This CDR3 has 15 amino acids. CDR1 is SGHAT and CDR2 is FQNNGV in the germline V gene. V shed 6 bases, J shed 9 bases, and the junction held 13 bases outside the gene matches. CDR3 in amino acids: CASSTDERGFRELFF. In nucleotides, the CDR3 is TGTGCCAGCAGTACGGACGAGCGGGGCTTCCGGGAGCTGTTTTTT.

This clonotype was counted a single time. The J gene is TRBJ2-2, the V gene TRBV21-1; the table calls TRBD2, which could not be checked here. TRBV21-1 is a listed pseudogene. This CDR3 has 19 amino acids. The CDR3 loop is CASSKSIRRLAGGRGELFF. CDR3 sequence (DNA): TGTGCCAGCAGCAAATCCATTCGGAGACTAGCGGGGGGGCGTGGGGAGCTGTTTTTT.

The rearrangement joins TRBV27 to TRBJ2-1; tentative D call: TRBD2 (6 bases). This CDR3 comprises 16 residues. Per the germline V gene, CDR1 is MNHEY and CDR2 is SMNVEV (reference sequence). The V end lost 1 base, the J end lost 7 bases, and 17 bases lay between the germline ends. The CDR3 nucleotides are TGTGCCAGCAGTTTATGGGCTAGCGAGGAAAGGAATGAGCAGTTCTTC. This translates into CASSLWASEERNEQFF.

V gene TRBV20-1 combines with J gene TRBJ2-5, with 9 bases fitting TRBD1. The CDR3 spans 16 residues. J gave up 4 bases and V 6 bases, and 15 bases lay outside the gene matches. Germline-derived CDR1 and CDR2 are DFQATT and SNEGSKA (reference sequence). The CDR3 bases are TGCAGTGCAGCCTTGGGGAACAGGGGGCTGGGAGAGACCCAGTACTTC. Amino acids: CSAALGNRGLGETQYF.

This clonotype was counted a single time. The chain recombines TRBV20-1 with TRBJ1-5; 10 positions match TRBD1. Germline assignment: CDR1 DFQATT and CDR2 SNEGSKA (reference sequence). Unmatched junction bases numbered 12, after V lost 3 bases and J lost 1 base. The CDR3 extends over 18 amino acids. The CDR3 sequence is CSASTLDRGTFSNQPQHF. The CDR3 region has the DNA TGCAGTGCTAGTACACTGGACAGGGGGACGTTCAGCAATCAGCCCCAGCATTTT.

This chain links TRBV9 with TRBJ2-1, with 7 bases aligning to TRBD2. J gave up 1 base and V 0 bases, and 7 bases lay outside the gene matches. Germline CDR1 SGDLS, CDR2 YYNGEE. The CDR3 totals 17 residues. Here the CDR3 reads CASSVVGGGISYNEQFF. CDR3 sequence (DNA): TGTGCCAGCAGCGTAGTGGGCGGGGGTATTTCCTACAATGAGCAGTTCTTC.

This clonotype was seen once. The chain combines TRBV12-3 or TRBV12-4 with TRBJ2-5, with a weak D call TRBD2 (6 bases). Deletions cut 7 bases from V and 4 bases from J, with 16 bases between. This CDR3 contains 14 residues. Here the CDR3 DNA reads TGTGCCAGCACCGTCGCGGGATTAGGAGAGACCCAGTACTTC. This gives the protein CASTVAGLGETQYF.

V gene TRBV3-1 combines with J gene TRBJ1-5; possible D gene TRBD1, 5 bases. Trimming removed 1 base at V and 2 bases at J, with 9 bases between. Germline values: CDR1 LGHDT, CDR2 YNNKEL (reference sequence). The CDR3 length is 15 residues. The CDR3 bases are TGTGCCAGCAGCCAAGCGGGGCAAGGCAATCAGCCCCAGCATTTT. Its translation: CASSQAGQGNQPQHF.

V usage is TRBV7-9 and J usage is TRBJ2-1; D is perhaps TRBD2 (6 bases). Trimming removed 6 bases at V and 9 bases at J, with 12 bases between. The CDR3 runs to 12 residues. CDR1 and CDR2 from the germline V gene are SEHNR and FQNEAQ (reference sequence). The CDR3 sequence: CASRTLAAEQFF. The CDR3 coding sequence is TGTGCCAGCAGAACACTAGCAGCTGAGCAGTTCTTC. Drawing the rest from reference TRBV7-9 and TRBJ2-1, the complete variable domain is DTGVSQNPRHKITKRGQNVTFRCDPISEHNRLYWYRQTLGQGPEFLTYFQNEAQLEKSRLLSDRFSAERPKGSFSTLEIQRTEQGDSAMYLCASRTLAAEQFFGPGTRLTVL.

V and J are TRBV19 and TRBJ2-1; the match to TRBD2 covers 11 bases. This CDR3 spans 15 amino acids. Per the germline V gene, CDR1 is LNHDA and CDR2 is SQIVND (reference sequence). V dropped 6 bases and J dropped 9; count of bases not matched to a gene: 10. CDR3 nucleotides: TGTGCCAGTAGATCAGGGACTAGCGGTACAACTGAGCAGTTCTTC. It is translated as CASRSGTSGTTEQFF.

This clonotype appeared once. The CDR3 here is CASSAPLFEPNTGELFF. Here the CDR3 DNA reads TGTGCCAGCAGCGCCCCCCTCTTCGAACCGAACACCGGGGAGCTGTTTTTT. The chain uses TRBV9 and TRBJ2-2; unclear D gene. Germline-derived CDR1 and CDR2 are SGDLS and YYNGEE. The CDR3 totals 17 residues. Trimming shortened V by 3 bases and J by 0 bases, and 15 bases separated the two germline ends. The variable domain in full, completed from reference TRBV9 and TRBJ2-2, reads DSGVTQTPKHLITATGQRVTLRCSPRSGDLSVYWYQQSLDQGLQFLIQYYNGEERAKGNILERFSAQQFPDLHSELNLSSLELGDSALYFCASSAPLFEPNTGELFFGEGSRLTVL.

The V call is TRBV4-1, the J call TRBJ2-7; tentatively, D is TRBD2 (5 bases). CDR3 length: 13 residues. Trimming removed 1 base at V and 3 bases at J, with 7 bases between. Germline loops: CDR1 MGHRA, CDR2 YSYEKL. As DNA, the CDR3 is TGCGCCAGCAGCCAAGCGGGGTTCTACGAGCAGTACTTC. This sequence encodes CASSQAGFYEQYF.

This chain uses TRBV27 with TRBJ2-7; D unresolved. This CDR3 spans 12 amino acids. Trimming stripped 0 bases from V and 5 bases from J, with 5 bases between. CDR1 is MNHEY, CDR2 SMNVEV, per germline (reference sequence). CDR3 DNA: TGTGCCAGCAGTTTATCGACCGACGAGCAGTACTTC. Residues: CASSLSTDEQYF.

The chain employs TRBV30 and TRBJ2-7; perhaps TRBD1 as D (6 bases). Looked up from germline, CDR1 is GTSNPN and CDR2 is SVGIG (reference sequence). The CDR3 totals 12 residues. V was trimmed by 2 bases and J by 5 bases, leaving 10 bases between them. The CDR3 here is CAWSRDTNEQYF. CDR3 coding DNA: TGTGCCTGGAGTCGGGACACGAACGAGCAGTACTTC.

The genes are TRBV6-5 and TRBJ1-6, with 12 bases that match TRBD1. This CDR3 has 14 residues. Germline-derived CDR1 and CDR2 are MNHEY and SVGAGI. Trimming removed 3 bases from V and 12 bases from J; junction bases left unmatched: 3. The CDR3 nucleotides are TGTGCCAGCAGTTATCGGGACAGGGGGCGACCCCTCCACTTT. Translated, it gives CASSYRDRGRPLHF.